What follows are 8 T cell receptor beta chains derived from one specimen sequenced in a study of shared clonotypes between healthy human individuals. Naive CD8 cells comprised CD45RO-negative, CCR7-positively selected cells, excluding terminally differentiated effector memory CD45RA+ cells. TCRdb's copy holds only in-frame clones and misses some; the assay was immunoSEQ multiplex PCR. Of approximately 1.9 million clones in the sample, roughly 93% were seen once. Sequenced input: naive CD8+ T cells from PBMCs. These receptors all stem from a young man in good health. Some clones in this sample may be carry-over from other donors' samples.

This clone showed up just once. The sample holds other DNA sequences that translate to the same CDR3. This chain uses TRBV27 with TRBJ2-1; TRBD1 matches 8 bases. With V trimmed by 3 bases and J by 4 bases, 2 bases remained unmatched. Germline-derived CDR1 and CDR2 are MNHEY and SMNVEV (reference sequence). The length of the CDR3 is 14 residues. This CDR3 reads CASSFQGAYNEQFF. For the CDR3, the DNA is TGTGCCAGCAGTTTTCAGGGGGCTTACAATGAGCAGTTCTTC.

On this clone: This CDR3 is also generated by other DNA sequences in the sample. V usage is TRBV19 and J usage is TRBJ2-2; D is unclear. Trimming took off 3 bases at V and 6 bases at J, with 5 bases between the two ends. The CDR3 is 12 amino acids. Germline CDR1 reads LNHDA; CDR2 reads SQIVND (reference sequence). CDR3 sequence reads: CASSIPAGELFF. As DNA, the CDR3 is TGTGCCAGTAGTATCCCCGCCGGGGAGCTGTTTTTT.

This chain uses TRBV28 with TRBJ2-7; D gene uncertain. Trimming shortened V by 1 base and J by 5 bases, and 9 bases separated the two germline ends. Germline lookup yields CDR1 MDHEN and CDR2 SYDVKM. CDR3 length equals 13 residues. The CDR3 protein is CASSLFVRDEQYF. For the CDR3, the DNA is TGTGCCAGCAGTTTATTCGTCCGGGACGAGCAGTACTTC.

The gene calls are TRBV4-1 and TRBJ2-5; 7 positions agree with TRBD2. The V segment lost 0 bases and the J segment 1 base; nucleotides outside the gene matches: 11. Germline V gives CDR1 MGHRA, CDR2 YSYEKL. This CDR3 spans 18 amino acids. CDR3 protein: CASSQDRYSGTFQETQYF. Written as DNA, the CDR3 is TGCGCCAGCAGCCAAGATCGGTACAGCGGGACTTTCCAAGAGACCCAGTACTTC.

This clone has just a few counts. CDR3 loop: CASSIAGGRKLFF. The CDR3 bases are TGTGCCAGTAGTATAGCTGGGGGTAGAAAACTGTTTTTT. V gene TRBV19 combines with J gene TRBJ1-4; D is perhaps TRBD1 (5 bases). The V gene lost 1 base and the J gene lost 10 bases, with 10 bases spanning the gap. The CDR3 runs 13 residues. Per the germline V gene, CDR1 is LNHDA and CDR2 is SQIVND (reference sequence).

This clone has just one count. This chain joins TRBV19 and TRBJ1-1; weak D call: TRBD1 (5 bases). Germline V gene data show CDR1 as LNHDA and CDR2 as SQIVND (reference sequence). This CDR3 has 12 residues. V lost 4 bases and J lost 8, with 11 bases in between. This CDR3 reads CASSKGPREAFF. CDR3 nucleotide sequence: TGTGCCAGTAGTAAGGGACCCCGGGAAGCTTTCTTT. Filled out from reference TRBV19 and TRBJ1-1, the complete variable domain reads DGGITQSPKYLFRKEGQNVTLSCEQNLNHDAMYWYRQDPGQGLRLIYYSQIVNDFQKGDIAEGYSVSREKKESFPLTVTSAQKNPTAFYLCASSKGPREAFFGQGTRLTVV.

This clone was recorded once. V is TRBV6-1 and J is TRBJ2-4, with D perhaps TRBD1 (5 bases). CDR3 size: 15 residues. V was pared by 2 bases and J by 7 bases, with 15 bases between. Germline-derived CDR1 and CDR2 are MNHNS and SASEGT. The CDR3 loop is CASSELGQPGNIQYF. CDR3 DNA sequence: TGTGCCAGCAGTGAATTGGGGCAGCCCGGGAACATTCAGTACTTC.

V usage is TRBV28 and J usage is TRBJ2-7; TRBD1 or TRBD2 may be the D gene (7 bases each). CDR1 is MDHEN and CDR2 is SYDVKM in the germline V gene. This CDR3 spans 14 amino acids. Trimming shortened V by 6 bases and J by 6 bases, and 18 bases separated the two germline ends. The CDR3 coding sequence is TGTGCCAGCAGCCGCCAGGGGGGGGCGGGCGAGCAGTACTTC. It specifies CASSRQGGAGEQYF. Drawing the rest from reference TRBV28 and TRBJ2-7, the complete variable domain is DVKVTQSSRYLVKRTGEKVFLECVQDMDHENMFWYRQDPGLGLRLIYFSYDVKMKEKGDIPEGYSVSREKKERFSLILESASTNQTSMYLCASSRQGGAGEQYFGPGTRLTVT.